Sequencing of this T cell receptor beta chain was carried out in a study of blood T cell repertoires in COVID-19. Study in general: Samples came from the United States, Italy and Spain, spanning acute and convalescent COVID-19. Nucleic acid was either cDNA or gDNA, and it came from T cells, B-cell-depleted T cells, or PBMCs.

Assay: immunoSEQ multiplex PCR; the TCRdb copy retains only in-frame clones and omits some. The sample lists 130,000 to 150,000 clones, approximately 90% occurring once. The germline V gene has CDR1 SQVTM and CDR2 ANQGSEA. This CDR3 is built from 14 residues. V lost 3 bases and J lost 3; bases outside the gene matches: 4. The chain carries TRBV29-1 and TRBJ2-3, with 9 bases fitting TRBD2. The TCR originated in a human donor in a cohort sampled during active COVID-19. The source material was peripheral blood. The CDR3 DNA reads TGCAGCGTTGACCTAGCGGGGAATACAGATACGCAGTATTTT. It specifies CSVDLAGNTDTQYF.